Listed here are 9 T cell receptor beta chains from one sample, sequenced in a study of blood T cell repertoires in COVID-19. Some clones are missing from TCRdb's copy, which holds only in-frame ones; the method was immunoSEQ multiplex PCR. This table has around 220,000 clones, 80% appearing once. The sample comprised PBMCs or T cells enriched from blood (not recorded which). The receptors were sampled from a woman aged 40 to 49 with acute COVID-19.

The rearrangement joins TRBV28 to TRBJ2-7, with 10 bases lining up with TRBD1. The V gene end was trimmed by 10 bases and the J gene end by 5 bases; junction bases not matched to a gene: 8. The CDR3 spans 13 residues. Germline V gene sequence: CDR1 MDHEN, CDR2 SYDVKM. CDR3 loop: CATGGQGPHEQYF. The CDR3 nucleotides are TGTGCCACAGGGGGACAGGGGCCCCACGAGCAGTACTTC.

This chain joins TRBV30 and TRBJ2-7; D is perhaps TRBD1 (5 bases). The CDR3 totals 14 residues. V shed 1 base and J shed 5 bases, with 15 bases lying between them. Germline V gives CDR1 GTSNPN, CDR2 SVGIG (reference sequence). The CDR3 loop reads CAWSENRGYDEQYF. DNA for the CDR3: TGTGCCTGGAGTGAGAATAGGGGTTACGACGAGCAGTACTTC.

The CDR3 loop is CAWGTGTNQPQHF. CDR3 nucleotides: TGTGCCTGGGGGACAGGGACCAATCAGCCCCAGCATTTT. This chain joins TRBV30 and TRBJ1-5; TRBD1 aligns across 9 bases. V was clipped by 5 bases and J by 3 bases; unmatched bases: 2. Per the germline V gene, CDR1 is GTSNPN and CDR2 is SVGIG (reference sequence). The CDR3 loop spans 13 amino acids.

V gene TRBV20-1 combines with J gene TRBJ2-7; a possible D gene is TRBD1 (5 bases). Trimming shortened V by 6 bases and J by 3 bases, and 9 bases separated the two germline ends. Germline loops: CDR1 DFQATT, CDR2 SNEGSKA (reference sequence). CDR3 size: 11 residues. CDR3 nucleotides: TGCAGTGCCCCAGGGCGCTACGAGCAGTACTTC. Translation: CSAPGRYEQYF.

The chain uses TRBV28 and TRBJ1-6, with a possible D match to TRBD1 (6 bases). V was clipped by 4 bases and J by 11 bases, with 15 bases between them. This CDR3 contains 14 residues. Germline V lookup: CDR1 MDHEN, CDR2 SYDVKM. This CDR3 reads CASSSSGDPTPLHF. CDR3 nucleotides: TGTGCCAGCAGTTCCTCAGGGGATCCTACACCCCTCCACTTT.

J is TRBJ1-1 and V is TRBV7-9; 10 bases fit TRBD1. The J segment lost 3 bases and the V segment lost 2 bases, leaving 9 bases of the junction unmatched. The CDR3 runs to 17 residues. Germline V CDR1 and CDR2: SEHNR, FQNEAQ (reference sequence). The CDR3 DNA follows: TGTGCCAGCAGCTTACCGACAGGGGGCGCAGGAGACACTGAAGCTTTCTTT. This translates into CASSLPTGGAGDTEAFF. The full variable domain, completed using reference TRBV7-9 and TRBJ1-1, is DTGVSQNPRHKITKRGQNVTFRCDPISEHNRLYWYRQTLGQGPEFLTYFQNEAQLEKSRLLSDRFSAERPKGSFSTLEIQRTEQGDSAMYLCASSLPTGGAGDTEAFFGQGTRLTVV.

The gene calls are TRBV19 and TRBJ1-4; the D gene is possibly TRBD1 (5 bases). The CDR3 extends over 15 amino acids. The germline CDR1 and CDR2 sequences are LNHDA and SQIVND (reference sequence). Between the trimmed V and J ends, which lost 3 bases and 5 bases, there was a span of 13 bases. CDR3 nucleotide sequence: TGTGCCAGTAGTATCAGGGCCGGGGGAAATGAAAAACTGTTTTTT. Amino acids: CASSIRAGGNEKLFF.

V gene TRBV9 combines with J gene TRBJ2-2; 8 bases match TRBD2. The ends lost 4 bases at V and 6 bases at J; junction bases unmatched: 5. The germline V gene has CDR1 SGDLS and CDR2 YYNGEE. CDR3 size: 14 residues. The CDR3 spells CASSRSGAPGELFF. Here the CDR3 DNA reads TGTGCCAGCAGCCGTAGCGGGGCCCCCGGGGAGCTGTTTTTT.

CDR3 in amino acids: CASSVAQDTEAFF. CDR3 DNA sequence: TGTGCCAGCAGCGTAGCACAGGACACTGAAGCTTTCTTT. V gene TRBV9 combines with J gene TRBJ1-1; possibly TRBD1 for D (5 bases). Germline loops: CDR1 SGDLS, CDR2 YYNGEE. The CDR3 is made up of 13 amino acids. V gave up 0 bases and J gave up 3 bases, with 6 bases separating them.